The 6 T cell receptor beta chains listed next were all sequenced from one sample in a study of blood T cell repertoires in COVID-19. Profiled with immunoSEQ multiplex PCR; TCRdb holds only in-frame clones, not every one. The sample records 140,000 to 150,000 clones, more than 75% being singletons. Sequencing used PBMCs or T cells enriched from blood (not recorded which). The receptors come from a man aged 55-75 years who had recovered from COVID-19.

The chain carries TRBV11-2 and TRBJ1-1; TRBD1 is a possible D gene (6 bases). Trimming pared 5 bases from V and 4 bases from J, leaving 14 bases between. Germline CDR1 and CDR2: SGHAT and FQNNGV. The CDR3 runs to 14 residues. CDR3 coding DNA: TGTGCCAGCAGCCTGGGGCAGGGGATCACTGAAGCTTTCTTT. It translates to CASSLGQGITEAFF.

The table lists this clone with a count of one. CDR3 sequence reads: CASSLETGGREQYF. The DNA of the CDR3 is TGTGCCAGCAGCTTGGAGACAGGGGGGCGCGAGCAGTACTTC. The chain links TRBV5-4 to TRBJ2-7; the match to TRBD1 covers 9 bases. The CDR3 spans 14 residues. The V gene end was trimmed by 0 bases and the J gene end by 6 bases; junction bases not matched to a gene: 4. Germline values: CDR1 SGHNT, CDR2 YYREEE (reference sequence).

V is TRBV5-1 and J is TRBJ1-3; 8 bases match TRBD1. Germline V lookup: CDR1 SGHRS, CDR2 YFSETQ. V trimming: 0 bases; J trimming: 2 bases; junction bases outside the gene matches: 7. CDR3 size: 17 residues. CDR3: CASSLGPTGVPGNTIYF. CDR3 in DNA: TGCGCCAGCAGCTTGGGCCCGACAGGGGTGCCTGGAAACACCATATATTTT.

This chain links TRBV14 with TRBJ2-2, with 13 bases fitting TRBD2. The trim removed 3 bases at V and 6 bases at J, leaving 4 bases unmatched. The CDR3 totals 16 residues. CDR1 is SGHDN and CDR2 is FVKESK in the germline V gene. DNA for the CDR3: TGTGCCAGCAGCCACAGGACTAGCGGGGGTGCCGGGGAGCTGTTTTTT. This codes for CASSHRTSGGAGELFF.

The J gene is TRBJ1-3, the V gene TRBV28; D call uncertain. This CDR3 spans 11 amino acids. Trimming took off 10 bases at V and 4 bases at J, with 8 bases between the two ends. Germline assignment: CDR1 MDHEN and CDR2 SYDVKM. CDR3 coding DNA: TGTGCCACCGTCGAGGGAAACACCATATATTTT. Its translation is CATVEGNTIYF.

This chain joins TRBV12-3 or TRBV12-4 and TRBJ1-1; possibly TRBD1 for D (5 bases). Trimming pared 2 bases from V and 4 bases from J, leaving 5 bases between. The CDR3 is 12 residues long. As DNA, the CDR3 is TGTGCCAGCAGTTTAACAGGCACTGAAGCTTTCTTT. It is translated as CASSLTGTEAFF.